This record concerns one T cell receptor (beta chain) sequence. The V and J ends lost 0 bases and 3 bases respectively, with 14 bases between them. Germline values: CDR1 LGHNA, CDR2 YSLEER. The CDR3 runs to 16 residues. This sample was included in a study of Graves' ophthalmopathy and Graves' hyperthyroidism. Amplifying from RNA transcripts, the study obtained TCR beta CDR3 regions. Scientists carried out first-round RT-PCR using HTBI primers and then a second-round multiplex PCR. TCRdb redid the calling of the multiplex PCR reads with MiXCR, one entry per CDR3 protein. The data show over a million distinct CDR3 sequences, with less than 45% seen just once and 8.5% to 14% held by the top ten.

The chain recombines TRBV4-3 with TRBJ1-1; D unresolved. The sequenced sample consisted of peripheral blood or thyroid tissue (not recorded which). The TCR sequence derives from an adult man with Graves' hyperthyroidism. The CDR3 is CASSQDLAPRDTEAFF. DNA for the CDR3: TGCGCCAGCAGCCAAGATTTGGCCCCCCGCGACACTGAAGCTTTCTTT.